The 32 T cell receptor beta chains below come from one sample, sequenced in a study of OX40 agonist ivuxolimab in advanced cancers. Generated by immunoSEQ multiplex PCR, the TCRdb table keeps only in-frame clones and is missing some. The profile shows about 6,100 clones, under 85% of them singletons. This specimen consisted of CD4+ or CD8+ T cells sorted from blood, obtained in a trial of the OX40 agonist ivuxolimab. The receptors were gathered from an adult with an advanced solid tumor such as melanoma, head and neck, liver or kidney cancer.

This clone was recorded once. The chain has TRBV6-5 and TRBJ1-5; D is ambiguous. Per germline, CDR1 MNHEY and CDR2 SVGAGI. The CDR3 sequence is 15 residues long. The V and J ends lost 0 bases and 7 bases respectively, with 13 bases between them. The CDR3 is CASSYSWGSGQPQHF. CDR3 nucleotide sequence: TGTGCCAGCAGTTACTCATGGGGTTCGGGGCAGCCCCAGCATTTT.

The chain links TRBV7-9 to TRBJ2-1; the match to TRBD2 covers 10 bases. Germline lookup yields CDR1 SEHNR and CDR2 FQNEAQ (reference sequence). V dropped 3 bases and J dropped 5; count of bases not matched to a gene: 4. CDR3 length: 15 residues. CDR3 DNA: TGTGCCAGCAGCTTTCTAGCGGGAGAGGACAATGAGCAGTTCTTC. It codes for CASSFLAGEDNEQFF.

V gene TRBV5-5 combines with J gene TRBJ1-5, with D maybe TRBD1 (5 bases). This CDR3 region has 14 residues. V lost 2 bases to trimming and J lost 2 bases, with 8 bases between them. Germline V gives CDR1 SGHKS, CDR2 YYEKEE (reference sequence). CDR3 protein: CASSLRDGNQPQHF. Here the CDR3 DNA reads TGTGCCAGCAGCTTAAGGGACGGCAATCAGCCCCAGCATTTT.

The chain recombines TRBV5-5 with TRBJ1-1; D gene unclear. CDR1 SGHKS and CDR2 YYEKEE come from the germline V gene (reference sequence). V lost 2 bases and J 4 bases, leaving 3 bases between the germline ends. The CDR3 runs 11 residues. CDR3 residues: CASSFTTEAFF. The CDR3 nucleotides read TGTGCCAGCAGCTTTACCACTGAAGCTTTCTTT.

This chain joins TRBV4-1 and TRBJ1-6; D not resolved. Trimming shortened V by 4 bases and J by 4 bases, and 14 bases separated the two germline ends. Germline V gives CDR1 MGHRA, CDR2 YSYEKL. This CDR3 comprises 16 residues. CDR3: CASSPDRSLYNSPLHF. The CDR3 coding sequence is TGCGCCAGCAGCCCGGACCGCAGCTTGTATAATTCACCCCTCCACTTT.

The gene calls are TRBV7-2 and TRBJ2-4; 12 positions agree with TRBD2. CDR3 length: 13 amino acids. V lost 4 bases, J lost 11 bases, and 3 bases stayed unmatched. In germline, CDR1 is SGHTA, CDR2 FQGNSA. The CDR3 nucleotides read TGTGCCAGCAGCTCTAGCGGGGGGGCACTTCAGTACTTC. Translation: CASSSSGGALQYF.

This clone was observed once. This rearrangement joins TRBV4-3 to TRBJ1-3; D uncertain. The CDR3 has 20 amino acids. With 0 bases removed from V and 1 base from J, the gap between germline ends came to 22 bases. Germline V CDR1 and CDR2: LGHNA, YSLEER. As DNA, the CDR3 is TGCGCCAGCAGCCAAGATCTCATGGACGGGCTTGGGGAGTCTGGAAACACCATATATTTT. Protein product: CASSQDLMDGLGESGNTIYF.

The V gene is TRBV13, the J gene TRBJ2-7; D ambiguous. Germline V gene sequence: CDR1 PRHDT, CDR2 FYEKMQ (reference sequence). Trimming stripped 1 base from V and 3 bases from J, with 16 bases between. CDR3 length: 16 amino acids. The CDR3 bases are TGTGCCAGCAGCTTAGTGTCCCAGGAGCCCCTCTACGAGCAGTACTTC. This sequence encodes CASSLVSQEPLYEQYF.

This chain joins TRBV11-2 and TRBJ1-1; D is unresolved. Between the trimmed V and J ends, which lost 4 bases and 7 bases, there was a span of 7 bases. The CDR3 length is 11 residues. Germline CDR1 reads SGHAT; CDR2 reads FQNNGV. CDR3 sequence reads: CASSSYSEAFF. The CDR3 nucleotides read TGTGCCAGCAGCTCTTACAGTGAAGCTTTCTTT.

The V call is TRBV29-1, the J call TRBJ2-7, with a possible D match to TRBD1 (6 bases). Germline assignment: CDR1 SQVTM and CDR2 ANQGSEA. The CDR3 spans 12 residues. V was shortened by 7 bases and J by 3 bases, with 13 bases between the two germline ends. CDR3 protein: CSAWQGIYEQYF. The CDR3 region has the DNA TGCAGCGCGTGGCAGGGGATCTACGAGCAGTACTTC.

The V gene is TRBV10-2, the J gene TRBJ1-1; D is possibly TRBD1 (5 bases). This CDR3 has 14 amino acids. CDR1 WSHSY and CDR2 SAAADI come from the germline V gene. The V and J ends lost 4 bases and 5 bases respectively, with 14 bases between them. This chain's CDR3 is CASSGGAYGTEAFF. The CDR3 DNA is TGCGCCAGCAGTGGTGGGGCCTACGGGACTGAAGCTTTCTTT.

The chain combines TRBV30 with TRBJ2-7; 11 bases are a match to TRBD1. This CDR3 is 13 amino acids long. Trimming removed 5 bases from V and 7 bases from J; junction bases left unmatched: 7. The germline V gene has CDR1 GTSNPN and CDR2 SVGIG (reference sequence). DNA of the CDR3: TGTGCCTGGGGATGGACAGGGGGCTGGGAGCAGTACTTC. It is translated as CAWGWTGGWEQYF.

The DNA for the CDR3 is TGTGCCAGCAGCTTAAGCGGGAGCTCCTACAATGAGCAGTTCTTC. Protein sequence: CASSLSGSSYNEQFF. The rearrangement joins TRBV7-8 to TRBJ2-1; 8 bases map to TRBD2. The junction had 0 bases not matched to a gene; V was cut back by 2 bases and J by 0 bases. In germline, CDR1 is SGHVS, CDR2 FQNEAQ. CDR3 length: 15 residues.

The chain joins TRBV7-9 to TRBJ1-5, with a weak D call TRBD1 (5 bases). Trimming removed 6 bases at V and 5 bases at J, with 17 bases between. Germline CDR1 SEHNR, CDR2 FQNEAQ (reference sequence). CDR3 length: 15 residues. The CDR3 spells CASSGSGGEDQPQHF. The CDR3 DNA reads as TGTGCCAGCAGTGGAAGTGGGGGGGAGGATCAGCCCCAGCATTTT.

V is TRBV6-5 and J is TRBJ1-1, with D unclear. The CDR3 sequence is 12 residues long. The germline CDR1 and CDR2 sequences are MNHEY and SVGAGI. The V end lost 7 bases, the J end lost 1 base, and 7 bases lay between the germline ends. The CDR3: CASTGSNTEAFF. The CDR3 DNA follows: TGTGCCAGCACGGGATCGAACACTGAAGCTTTCTTT.

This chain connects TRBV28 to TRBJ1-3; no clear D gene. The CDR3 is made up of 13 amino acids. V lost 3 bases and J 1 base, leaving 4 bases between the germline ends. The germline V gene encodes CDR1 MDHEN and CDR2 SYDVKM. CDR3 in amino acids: CASSFLSGNTIYF. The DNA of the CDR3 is TGTGCCAGCAGTTTCCTTTCTGGAAACACCATATATTTT.

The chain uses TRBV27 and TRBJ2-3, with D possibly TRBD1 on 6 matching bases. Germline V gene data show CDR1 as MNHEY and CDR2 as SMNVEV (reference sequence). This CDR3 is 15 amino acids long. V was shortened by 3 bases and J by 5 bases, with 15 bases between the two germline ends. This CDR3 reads CASSLGQGWGDTQYF. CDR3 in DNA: TGTGCCAGCAGTTTGGGGCAGGGGTGGGGAGATACGCAGTATTTT.

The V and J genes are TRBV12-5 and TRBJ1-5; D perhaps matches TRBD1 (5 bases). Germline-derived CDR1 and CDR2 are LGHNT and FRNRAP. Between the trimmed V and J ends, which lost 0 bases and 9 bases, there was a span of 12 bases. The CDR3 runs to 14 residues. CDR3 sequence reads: CASGLVGPLRPQHF. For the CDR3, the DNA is TGTGCTAGTGGTTTGGTGGGACCTCTTCGGCCCCAGCATTTT.

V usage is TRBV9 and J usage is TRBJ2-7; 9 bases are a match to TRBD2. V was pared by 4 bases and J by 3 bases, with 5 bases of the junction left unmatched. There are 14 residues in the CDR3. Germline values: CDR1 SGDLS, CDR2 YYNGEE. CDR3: CASSPRTSVYEQYF. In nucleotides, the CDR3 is TGTGCCAGCAGCCCAAGGACTAGCGTCTACGAGCAGTACTTC.

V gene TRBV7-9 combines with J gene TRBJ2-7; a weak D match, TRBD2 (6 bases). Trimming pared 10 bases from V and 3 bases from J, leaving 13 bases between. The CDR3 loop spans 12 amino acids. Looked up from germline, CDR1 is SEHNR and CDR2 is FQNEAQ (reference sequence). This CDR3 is CATVAGLYEQYF. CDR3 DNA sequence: TGTGCCACGGTGGCGGGGCTCTACGAGCAGTACTTC.

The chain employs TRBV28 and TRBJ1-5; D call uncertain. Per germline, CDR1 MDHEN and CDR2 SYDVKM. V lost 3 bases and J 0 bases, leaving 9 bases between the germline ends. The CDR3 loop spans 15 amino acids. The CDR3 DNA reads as TGTGCCAGCAGTTTGTTCAGAGATAGCAATCAGCCCCAGCATTTT. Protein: CASSLFRDSNQPQHF.

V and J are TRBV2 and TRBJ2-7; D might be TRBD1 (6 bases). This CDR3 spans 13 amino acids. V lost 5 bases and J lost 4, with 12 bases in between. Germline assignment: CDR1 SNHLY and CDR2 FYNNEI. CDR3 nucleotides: TGTGCCAGCAGTTACGCAGGGGCTTACGAGCAGTACTTC. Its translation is CASSYAGAYEQYF.

CDR3: CASSFLPGNEQFF. The CDR3 coding sequence is TGTGCCAGCAGTTTCCTTCCTGGCAATGAGCAGTTCTTC. The V gene is TRBV28, the J gene TRBJ2-1; D unclear. The germline gives CDR1 MDHEN, CDR2 SYDVKM. The CDR3 totals 13 residues. V was clipped by 3 bases and J by 6 bases, with 9 bases between them.

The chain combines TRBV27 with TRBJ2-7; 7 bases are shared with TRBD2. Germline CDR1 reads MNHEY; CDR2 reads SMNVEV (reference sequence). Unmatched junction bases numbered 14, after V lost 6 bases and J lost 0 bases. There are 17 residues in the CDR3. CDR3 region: CASSPKLARGSSYEQYF. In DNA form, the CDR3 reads TGTGCCAGCAGCCCCAAACTAGCGAGAGGGTCCTCCTACGAGCAGTACTTC.

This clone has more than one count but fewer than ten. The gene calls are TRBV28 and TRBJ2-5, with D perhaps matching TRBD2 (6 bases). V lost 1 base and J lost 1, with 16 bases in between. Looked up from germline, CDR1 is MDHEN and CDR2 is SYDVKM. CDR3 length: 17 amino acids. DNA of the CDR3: TGTGCCAGCAGTTTATTCAGCCTTAGCGGCACCCAAGAGACCCAGTACTTC. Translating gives CASSLFSLSGTQETQYF.

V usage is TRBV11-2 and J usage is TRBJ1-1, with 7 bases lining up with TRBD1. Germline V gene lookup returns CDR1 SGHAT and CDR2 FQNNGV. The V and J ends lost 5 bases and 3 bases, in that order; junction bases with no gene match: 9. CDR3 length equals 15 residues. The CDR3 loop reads CASSNRQGRDTEAFF. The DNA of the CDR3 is TGTGCCAGCAGCAACCGACAGGGTCGCGACACTGAAGCTTTCTTT.

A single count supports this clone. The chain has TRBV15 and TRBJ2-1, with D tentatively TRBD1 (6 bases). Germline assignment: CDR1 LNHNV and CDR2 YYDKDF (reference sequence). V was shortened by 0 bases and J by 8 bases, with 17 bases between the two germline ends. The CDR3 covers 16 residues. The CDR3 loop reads CATSREWQGSLDEQFF. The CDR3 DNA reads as TGTGCCACCAGCAGAGAGTGGCAGGGGAGTCTGGATGAGCAGTTCTTC.

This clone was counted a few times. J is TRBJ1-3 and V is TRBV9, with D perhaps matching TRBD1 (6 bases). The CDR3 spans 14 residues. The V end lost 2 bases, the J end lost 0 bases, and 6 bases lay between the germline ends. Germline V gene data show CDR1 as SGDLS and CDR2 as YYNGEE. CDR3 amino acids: CASSVGASGNTIYF. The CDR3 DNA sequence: TGTGCCAGCAGCGTGGGGGCCTCTGGAAACACCATATATTTT.

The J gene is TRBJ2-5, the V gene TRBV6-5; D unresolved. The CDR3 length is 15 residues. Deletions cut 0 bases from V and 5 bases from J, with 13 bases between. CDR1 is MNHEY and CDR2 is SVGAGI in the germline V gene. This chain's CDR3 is CASSYSPSKEETQYF. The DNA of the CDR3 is TGTGCCAGCAGTTACTCCCCATCGAAGGAGGAGACCCAGTACTTC.

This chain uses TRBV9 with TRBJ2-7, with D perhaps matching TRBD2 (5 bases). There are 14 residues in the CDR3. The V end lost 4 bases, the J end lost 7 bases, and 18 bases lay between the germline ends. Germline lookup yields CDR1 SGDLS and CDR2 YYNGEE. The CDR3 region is CASSFGETANEQYF. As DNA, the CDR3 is TGTGCCAGCAGCTTCGGGGAAACGGCGAATGAGCAGTACTTC. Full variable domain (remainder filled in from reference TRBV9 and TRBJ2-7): DSGVTQTPKHLITATGQRVTLRCSPRSGDLSVYWYQQSLDQGLQFLIQYYNGEERAKGNILERFSAQQFPDLHSELNLSSLELGDSALYFCASSFGETANEQYFGPGTRLTVT.

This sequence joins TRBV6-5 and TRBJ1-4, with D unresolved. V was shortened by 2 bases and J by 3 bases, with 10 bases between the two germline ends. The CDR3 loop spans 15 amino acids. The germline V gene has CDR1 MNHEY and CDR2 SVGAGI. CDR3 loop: CASSYVEASNEKLFF. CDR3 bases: TGTGCCAGCAGTTACGTGGAGGCCTCTAATGAAAAACTGTTTTTT.

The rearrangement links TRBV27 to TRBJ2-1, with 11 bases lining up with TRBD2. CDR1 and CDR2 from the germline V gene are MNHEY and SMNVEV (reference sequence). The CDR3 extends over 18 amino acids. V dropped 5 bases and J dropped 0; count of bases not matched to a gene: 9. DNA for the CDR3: TGTGCCAGCAGTCCCGGGACTAGCGGTCCGAGCTCCTACAATGAGCAGTTCTTC. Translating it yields CASSPGTSGPSSYNEQFF.